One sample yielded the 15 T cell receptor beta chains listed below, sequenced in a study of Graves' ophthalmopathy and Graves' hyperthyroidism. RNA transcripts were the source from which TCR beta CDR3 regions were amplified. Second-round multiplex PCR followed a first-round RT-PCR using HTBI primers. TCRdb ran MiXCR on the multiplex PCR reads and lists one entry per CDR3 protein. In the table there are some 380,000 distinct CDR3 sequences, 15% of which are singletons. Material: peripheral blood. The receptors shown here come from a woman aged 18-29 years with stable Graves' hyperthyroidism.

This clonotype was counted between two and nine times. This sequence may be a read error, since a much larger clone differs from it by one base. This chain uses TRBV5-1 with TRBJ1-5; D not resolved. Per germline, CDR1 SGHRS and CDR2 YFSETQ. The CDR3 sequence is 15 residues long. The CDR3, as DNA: TGCGCCAGCCCTTCCCCTGGACCGAGCAATCAGCCCCAGCAGTTT. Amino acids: CASPSPGPSNQPQQF. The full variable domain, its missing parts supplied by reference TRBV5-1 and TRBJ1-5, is KAGVTQTPRYLIKTRGQQVTLSCSPISGHRSVSWYQQTPGQGLQFLFEYFSETQRNKGNFPGRFSGRQFSNSRSEMNVSTLELGDSALYLCASPSPGPSNQPQQFGDGTRLSIL.

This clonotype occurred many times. CDR3 sequence reads: CASSSPWGIEAFF. The CDR3, as DNA: TGTGCCAGCAGCTCCCCTTGGGGTATCGAAGCTTTCTTT. The chain has TRBV7-9 and TRBJ1-1; D remains unclear. Germline loops: CDR1 SEHNR, CDR2 FQNEAQ (reference sequence). The CDR3 is 13 amino acids. V lost 4 bases and J 8 bases, leaving 14 bases between the germline ends.

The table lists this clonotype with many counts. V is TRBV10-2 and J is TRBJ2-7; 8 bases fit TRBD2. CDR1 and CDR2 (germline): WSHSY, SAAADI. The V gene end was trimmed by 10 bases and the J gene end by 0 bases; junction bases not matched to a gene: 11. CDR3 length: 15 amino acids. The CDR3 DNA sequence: TGCGCCATCACCCCGGGACTAGGGTACTCCTACGAGCAGTACTTC. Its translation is CAITPGLGYSYEQYF.

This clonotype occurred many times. This chain's CDR3 is CASSGGAGEAFF. In DNA form, the CDR3 reads TGTGCCAGCAGTGGTGGAGCGGGGGAAGCTTTCTTT. The rearrangement uses TRBV7-3 and TRBJ1-1; no firm D call. Germline loops: CDR1 SGHTA, CDR2 FQGTGA. With 6 bases removed from V and 8 bases from J, the gap between germline ends came to 13 bases. The CDR3 loop spans 12 amino acids. The full variable domain, with the rest looked up from reference TRBV7-3 and TRBJ1-1, is GAGVSQTPSNKVTEKGKYVELRCDPISGHTALYWYRQSLGQGPEFLIYFQGTGAADDSGLPNDRFFAVRPEGSVSTLKIQRTERGDSAVYLCASSGGAGEAFFGQGTRLTVV.

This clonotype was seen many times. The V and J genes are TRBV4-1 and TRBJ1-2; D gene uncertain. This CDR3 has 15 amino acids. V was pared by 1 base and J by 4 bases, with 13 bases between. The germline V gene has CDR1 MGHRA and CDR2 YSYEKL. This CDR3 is CASSQGRESRYGYTF. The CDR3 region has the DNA TGCGCCAGCAGCCAAGGCCGGGAAAGCCGCTATGGCTACACCTTC.

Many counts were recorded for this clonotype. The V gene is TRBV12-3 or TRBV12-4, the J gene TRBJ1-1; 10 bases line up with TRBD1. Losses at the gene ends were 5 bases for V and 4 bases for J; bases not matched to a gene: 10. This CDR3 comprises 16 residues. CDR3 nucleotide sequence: TGTGCCAGCAGTCCCTGGACAGGGGGTGGAAGCACTGAAGCTTTCTTT. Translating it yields CASSPWTGGGSTEAFF.

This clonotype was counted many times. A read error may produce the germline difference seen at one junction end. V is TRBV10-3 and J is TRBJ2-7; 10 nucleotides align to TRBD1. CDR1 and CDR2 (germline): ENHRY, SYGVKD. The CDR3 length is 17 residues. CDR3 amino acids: CAISESSRDRGPYEQYF. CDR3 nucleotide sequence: TGCGCCATCAGTGAGTCCTCACGGGACAGGGGCCCATACGAGCAGTACTTC.

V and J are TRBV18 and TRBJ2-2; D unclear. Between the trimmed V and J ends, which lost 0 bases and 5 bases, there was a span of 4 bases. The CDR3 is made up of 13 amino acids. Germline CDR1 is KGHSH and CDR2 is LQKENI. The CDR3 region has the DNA TGTGCCAGCTCACCACCGGTTACCGGGGAGCTGTTTTTT. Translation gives CASSPPVTGELFF. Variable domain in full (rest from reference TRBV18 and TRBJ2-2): NAGVMQNPRHLVRRRGQEARLRCSPMKGHSHVYWYRQLPEEGLKFMVYLQKENIIDESGMPKERFSAEFPKEGPSILRIQQVVRGDSAAYFCASSPPVTGELFFGEGSRLTVL.

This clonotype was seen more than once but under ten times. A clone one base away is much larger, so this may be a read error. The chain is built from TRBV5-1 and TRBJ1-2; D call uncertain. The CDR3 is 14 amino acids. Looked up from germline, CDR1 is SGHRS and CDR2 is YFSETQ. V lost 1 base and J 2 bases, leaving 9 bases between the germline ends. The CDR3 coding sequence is TGCGCCAGCAGCTTGAAAGTAGGGAACTATGGCTACACCTTC. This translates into CASSLKVGNYGYTF.

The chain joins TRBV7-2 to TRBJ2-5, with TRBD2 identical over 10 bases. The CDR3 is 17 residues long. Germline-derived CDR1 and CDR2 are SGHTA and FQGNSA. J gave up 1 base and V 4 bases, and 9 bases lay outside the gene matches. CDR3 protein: CASSYASGGPPQETQYF. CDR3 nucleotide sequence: TGTGCCAGCAGCTACGCTAGCGGGGGTCCCCCCCAAGAGACCCAGTACTTC.

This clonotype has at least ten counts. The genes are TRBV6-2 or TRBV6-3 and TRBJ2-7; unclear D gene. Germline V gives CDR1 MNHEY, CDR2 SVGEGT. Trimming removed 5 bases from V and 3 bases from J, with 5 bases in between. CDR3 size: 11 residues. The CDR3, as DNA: TGTGCCAGCAGTCAGCACTACGAGCAGTACTTC. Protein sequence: CASSQHYEQYF.

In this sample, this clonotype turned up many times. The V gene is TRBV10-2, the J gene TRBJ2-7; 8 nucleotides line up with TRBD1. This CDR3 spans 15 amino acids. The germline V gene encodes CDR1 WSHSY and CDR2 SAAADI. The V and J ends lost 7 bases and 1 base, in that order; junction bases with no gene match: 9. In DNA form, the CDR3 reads TGCGCCAGCATTGCGAGCCAGGGGGCATCCTACGAGCAGTACTTC. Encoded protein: CASIASQGASYEQYF.

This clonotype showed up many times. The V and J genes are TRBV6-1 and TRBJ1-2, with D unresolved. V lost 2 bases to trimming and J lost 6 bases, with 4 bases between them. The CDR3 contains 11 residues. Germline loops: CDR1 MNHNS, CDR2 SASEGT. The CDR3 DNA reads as TGTGCCAGCAGTGAAAGGGATGGCTACACCTTC. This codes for CASSERDGYTF.

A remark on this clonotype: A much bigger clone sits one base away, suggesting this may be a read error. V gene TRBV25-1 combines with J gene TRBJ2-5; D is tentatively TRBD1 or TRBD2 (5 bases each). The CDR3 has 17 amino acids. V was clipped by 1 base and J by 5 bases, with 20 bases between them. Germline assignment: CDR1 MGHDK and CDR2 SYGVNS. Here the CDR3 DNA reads TGTGCCAGCAGTGAATGGGGCAGCGGTACGCGCGGGGAGACCCAGTACTTC. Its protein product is CASSEWGSGTRGETQYF.

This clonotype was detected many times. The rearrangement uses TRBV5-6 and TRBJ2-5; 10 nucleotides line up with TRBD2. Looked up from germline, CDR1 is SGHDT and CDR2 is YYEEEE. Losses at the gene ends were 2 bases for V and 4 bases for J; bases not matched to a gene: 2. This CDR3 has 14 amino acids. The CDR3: CASSFSSGGETQYF. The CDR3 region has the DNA TGTGCCAGCAGCTTCTCTAGCGGGGGAGAGACCCAGTACTTC.